These T cell receptor beta chains were read from a single sample in a study of blood T cell repertoires in COVID-19. Data came from immunoSEQ multiplex PCR; TCRdb stores just in-frame clones and leaves some out. The profile covers fewer than 500,000 clones, with over 65% appearing a single time and 0.85% to 1.3% taken by the ten largest. Sequencing was done on a sample of peripheral blood. These receptors all come from a human donor with acute or convalescent COVID-19. The donor label of this sample is uncertain. Each CDR3 is given with its conserved first and last residue. Fields, in order: D gene, clone size, V gene, J gene, CDR3 protein, CDR3 DNA. A D gene is named only where the DNA matches it firmly. Not every row has a clone size; where given, it reads once, few, many or a size class.

d_gene: .; abundance: .; v_gene: TRBV18; j_gene: TRBJ1-2; CDR3aa: CASSPPEVGALSYGYTF; CDR3nt: TGTGCCAGCTCACCACCTGAAGTGGGGGCACTTAGCTATGGCTACACCTTC
d_gene: .; abundance: few; v_gene: TRBV6-5; j_gene: TRBJ2-3; CDR3aa: CASSLGSVGTDTQYF; CDR3nt: TGTGCCAGCAGTCTCGGGAGCGTCGGCACAGATACGCAGTATTTT
d_gene: TRBD1; abundance: once; v_gene: TRBV11-3; j_gene: TRBJ2-5; CDR3aa: CASSEGDRTETQYF; CDR3nt: TGTGCCAGCAGCGAGGGGGACAGGACCGAGACCCAGTACTTC
d_gene: TRBD1; abundance: .; v_gene: TRBV28; j_gene: TRBJ2-7; CDR3aa: CASSTYGTGAPEQYF; CDR3nt: TGTGCCAGCAGCACTTACGGGACAGGGGCTCCCGAGCAGTACTTC
d_gene: TRBD2; abundance: .; v_gene: TRBV3-1/TRBV3-2; j_gene: TRBJ2-2; CDR3aa: CASSQISGRGGAAGELFF; CDR3nt: TGTGCCAGCAGCCAAATTTCGGGTCGCGGGGGGGCAGCCGGGGAGCTGTTTTTT
d_gene: TRBD1; abundance: .; v_gene: TRBV28; j_gene: TRBJ1-1; CDR3aa: CASSYTLGTGDTEAFF; CDR3nt: TGTGCCAGCAGCTACACACTCGGGACAGGGGACACTGAAGCTTTCTTT
d_gene: .; abundance: .; v_gene: TRBV18; j_gene: TRBJ2-1; CDR3aa: CASSPQRESHNEQFF; CDR3nt: TGTGCCAGCTCACCACAACGGGAGTCCCACAATGAGCAGTTCTTC
d_gene: .; abundance: .; v_gene: TRBV9; j_gene: TRBJ2-1; CDR3aa: CASSVASGLQHNEQFF; CDR3nt: TGTGCCAGCAGCGTAGCATCCGGACTGCAACACAATGAGCAGTTCTTC
d_gene: TRBD1; abundance: .; v_gene: TRBV18; j_gene: TRBJ1-6; CDR3aa: CASSPTGANNSPLHF; CDR3nt: TGTGCCAGCTCACCAACAGGGGCGAACAATTCACCCCTCCACTTT
d_gene: TRBD1; abundance: .; v_gene: TRBV6-5; j_gene: TRBJ1-5; CDR3aa: CASRRDRGRQPQHF; CDR3nt: TGTGCCAGCAGGAGGGACAGGGGGCGTCAGCCCCAGCATTTT
d_gene: TRBD1; abundance: few; v_gene: TRBV6-5; j_gene: TRBJ1-2; CDR3aa: CASSSTGTDFYYGYTF; CDR3nt: TGTGCCAGCAGTTCAACCGGGACAGACTTCTACTATGGCTACACCTTC
d_gene: .; abundance: .; v_gene: TRBV29-1; j_gene: TRBJ1-1; CDR3aa: CSVEGVISGINTEAFF; CDR3nt: TGCAGCGTTGAGGGCGTTATTTCCGGGATTAACACTGAAGCTTTCTTT
d_gene: .; abundance: once; v_gene: TRBV7-9; j_gene: TRBJ2-2; CDR3aa: CAVPVTEKSNTGELFF; CDR3nt: TGTGCCGTCCCTGTGACAGAAAAATCGAACACCGGGGAGCTGTTTTTT
d_gene: .; abundance: once; v_gene: TRBV19; j_gene: TRBJ2-5; CDR3aa: CASREQGSDKTQYF; CDR3nt: TGTGCCAGTAGGGAACAAGGTAGCGATAAGACCCAGTACTTC
d_gene: .; abundance: .; v_gene: TRBV2; j_gene: TRBJ2-2; CDR3aa: CASSGGDTGELFF; CDR3nt: TGTGCCAGCAGTGGCGGGGACACCGGGGAGCTGTTTTTT
d_gene: .; abundance: .; v_gene: TRBV19; j_gene: TRBJ1-5; CDR3aa: CATQGRNQPQHF; CDR3nt: TGTGCCACCCAGGGCCGCAATCAGCCCCAGCATTTT
d_gene: TRBD1; abundance: .; v_gene: TRBV5-1; j_gene: TRBJ2-7; CDR3aa: CASSFGQGLNEQYF; CDR3nt: TGCGCCAGCAGCTTCGGACAGGGGTTGAACGAGCAGTACTTC
d_gene: TRBD2; abundance: .; v_gene: TRBV5-8; j_gene: TRBJ2-1; CDR3aa: CASSLYRGRVYNEQFF; CDR3nt: TGTGCCAGCAGCTTGTACCGGGGGAGGGTCTACAATGAGCAGTTCTTC
d_gene: TRBD1; abundance: .; v_gene: TRBV25-1; j_gene: TRBJ1-1; CDR3aa: CASSDTGGLIEAFF; CDR3nt: TGTGCCAGCAGTGATACAGGGGGCCTTATTGAAGCTTTCTTT
d_gene: TRBD2; abundance: .; v_gene: TRBV19; j_gene: TRBJ2-7; CDR3aa: CASRPSGRYEQYF; CDR3nt: TGTGCCAGTAGACCTAGCGGGAGATACGAGCAGTACTTC
d_gene: .; abundance: few; v_gene: TRBV2; j_gene: TRBJ2-2; CDR3aa: CASSEGTTNTGELFF; CDR3nt: TGTGCCAGCAGTGAAGGGACTACTAACACCGGGGAGCTGTTTTTT
d_gene: .; abundance: .; v_gene: TRBV7-9; j_gene: TRBJ1-2; CDR3aa: CASSLREGVDGYTF; CDR3nt: TGTGCCAGCAGCTTAAGGGAGGGGGTTGATGGCTACACCTTC
d_gene: .; abundance: .; v_gene: TRBV19; j_gene: TRBJ1-2; CDR3aa: CASSIAEGNYGYTF; CDR3nt: TGTGCCAGTAGTATCGCAGAGGGAAACTATGGCTACACCTTC
d_gene: .; abundance: .; v_gene: TRBV19; j_gene: TRBJ2-7; CDR3aa: CASSISREYEQYF; CDR3nt: TGTGCCAGTAGTATCTCAAGGGAGTACGAGCAGTACTTC
d_gene: .; abundance: .; v_gene: TRBV19; j_gene: TRBJ1-3; CDR3aa: CASSRGVGSGNTIYF; CDR3nt: TGTGCCAGTAGTCGAGGAGTTGGCTCTGGAAACACCATATATTTT
d_gene: TRBD2; abundance: .; v_gene: TRBV7-6; j_gene: TRBJ2-2; CDR3aa: CASSLELQGLAGGPGTGELFF; CDR3nt: TGTGCCAGCAGCTTAGAGTTACAAGGACTAGCGGGAGGGCCGGGCACCGGGGAGCTGTTTTTT
d_gene: TRBD1; abundance: .; v_gene: TRBV6-5; j_gene: TRBJ1-6; CDR3aa: CASRAETGLSTLHF; CDR3nt: TGTGCCAGCAGGGCCGAGACAGGGTTATCAACCCTCCACTTT
d_gene: TRBD1; abundance: few; v_gene: TRBV5-1; j_gene: TRBJ1-1; CDR3aa: CASKYQGAMNTEAFF; CDR3nt: TGCGCCAGCAAGTATCAGGGGGCTATGAACACTGAAGCTTTCTTT
d_gene: .; abundance: .; v_gene: TRBV5-1; j_gene: TRBJ2-3; CDR3aa: CASSPGGRSTQDTQYF; CDR3nt: TGCGCCAGCAGCCCAGGGGGGAGGAGCACACAAGATACGCAGTATTTT
d_gene: TRBD1; abundance: .; v_gene: TRBV30; j_gene: TRBJ2-1; CDR3aa: CAWSPPGQGGLHEQFF; CDR3nt: TGTGCCTGGAGTCCCCCGGGACAGGGGGGTTTACATGAGCAGTTCTTC
d_gene: TRBD1; abundance: .; v_gene: TRBV6-5; j_gene: TRBJ1-5; CDR3aa: CASSYSTGYQPQHF; CDR3nt: TGTGCCAGCAGTTACTCGACAGGGTATCAGCCCCAGCATTTT
d_gene: TRBD2; abundance: .; v_gene: TRBV6-5; j_gene: TRBJ2-2; CDR3aa: CASSSGLAGVTGELFF; CDR3nt: TGTGCCAGCAGTTCCGGACTAGCGGGGGTCACCGGGGAGCTGTTTTTT
d_gene: .; abundance: .; v_gene: TRBV27; j_gene: TRBJ1-6; CDR3aa: CASSLSRQFNSPLHF; CDR3nt: TGTGCCAGCAGTTTATCCCGCCAGTTTAATTCACCCCTCCACTTT
d_gene: TRBD1; abundance: .; v_gene: TRBV25-1; j_gene: TRBJ2-1; CDR3aa: CASSDMTGGNYNEQFF; CDR3nt: TGTGCCAGCAGTGACATGACAGGGGGGAACTACAATGAGCAGTTCTTC
d_gene: .; abundance: many; v_gene: TRBV19; j_gene: TRBJ2-1; CDR3aa: CASSIPGGSYNEQFF; CDR3nt: TGTGCCAGTAGTATCCCTGGAGGTTCCTACAATGAGCAGTTCTTC